The 24 T cell receptor beta chains presented below share a single source sample, sequenced in a study of T cells after yellow fever vaccination. TCRdb reprocessed the 5' RACE reads via MiXCR and lists one record per CDR3 protein. The sample shows about 47,000 distinct CDR3 sequences, roughly 7.4% of them seen only once. The sample was CD8+ T cells sorted from PBMCs, taken approximately 15 days after the first yellow fever vaccination. The receptor source for this set is a man aged 18 to 29 who received the YFV17D yellow fever vaccine.

This clonotype was picked up a small number of times. The CDR3 region is CASSYTGRPAPNTEAFF. The CDR3 coding sequence is TGTGCCAGCAGTTACACCGGACGACCAGCTCCGAACACTGAAGCTTTCTTT. This sequence joins TRBV6-5 and TRBJ1-1; no clear D gene. The CDR3 consists of 17 residues. The germline CDR1 and CDR2 sequences are MNHEY and SVGAGI. V lost 2 bases and J 1 base, leaving 17 bases between the germline ends.

A remark on this clonotype: A much bigger clone sits one base away, suggesting this may be a read error. This rearrangement joins TRBV4-1 to TRBJ2-7; D ambiguous. Germline V gene data show CDR1 as MGHRA and CDR2 as YSYEKL. The CDR3 runs to 10 residues. The CDR3 region is CASSHYERYF. In nucleotides, the CDR3 is TGCGCCAGCAGCCACTACGAGCGGTACTTC.

This clonotype was picked up many times. This sequence joins TRBV6-5 and TRBJ1-1; D may be TRBD1 (5 bases). The CDR3 spans 12 residues. Germline V lookup: CDR1 MNHEY, CDR2 SVGAGI. Deletions cut 8 bases from V and 4 bases from J, with 11 bases between. CDR3 amino acids: CASFRGGTEAFF. The CDR3, as DNA: TGTGCCAGCTTTAGGGGAGGCACTGAAGCTTTCTTT.

A word on this clonotype: The junction departs from germline at one end; a sequencing error may be responsible. The CDR3 region has the DNA TGTGCCAGCAGCTTACTAGCGCGCTCCACATATACGCAGTATTTT. Its protein is CASSLLARSTYTQYF. This chain connects TRBV7-2 to TRBJ2-3, with D possibly being TRBD2 (6 bases). This CDR3 has 15 amino acids. The V gene's germline CDR1 is SGHTA and CDR2 FQGNSA.

This clonotype was observed at least ten times. The chain recombines TRBV7-2 with TRBJ1-2, with 9 bases lining up with TRBD1. The CDR3 runs 14 residues. CDR1 is SGHTA and CDR2 is FQGNSA in the germline V gene. V lost 1 base to trimming and J lost 3 bases; unmatched junction nucleotides: 0. CDR3 protein: CASSLGTGDYGYTF. For the CDR3, the DNA is TGTGCCAGCAGCTTAGGGACAGGGGACTATGGCTACACCTTC.

Many counts were recorded for this clonotype. The J gene is TRBJ2-3, the V gene TRBV6-1, with TRBD1 identical over 10 bases. In germline, CDR1 is MNHNS, CDR2 SASEGT. The trim removed 10 bases at V and 2 bases at J, leaving 3 bases unmatched. The CDR3 is 13 residues long. CDR3 region: CATGQGDTDTQYF. DNA for the CDR3: TGTGCCACCGGACAGGGGGACACAGATACGCAGTATTTT.

CDR3 sequence reads: CASSRIRGGVTGELFF. CDR3 sequence (DNA): TGCGCCAGCAGCCGTATTCGGGGGGGCGTCACCGGGGAGCTGTTTTTT. V is TRBV4-1 and J is TRBJ2-2, with 8 bases fitting TRBD2. The CDR3 sequence is 16 residues long. Germline CDR1 is MGHRA and CDR2 is YSYEKL. V gave up 4 bases and J gave up 4 bases; unmatched junction bases: 8.

About this clonotype itself: A much bigger clone sits one base away, suggesting this may be a read error. Since no conserved phenylalanine or tryptophan closes the CDR3, a read error is the likely cause. This chain connects TRBV6-1 to TRBJ1-1; D is unclear. Germline lookup yields CDR1 MNHNS and CDR2 SASEGT. V lost 6 bases and J 0 bases, leaving 8 bases between the germline ends. The CDR3 length is 13 residues. The CDR3 reads CASSGRMNTEAFL. CDR3 in DNA: TGTGCCAGCAGCGGACGGATGAACACTGAAGCTTTCTTG.

This clonotype was counted many times. The chain is built from TRBV12-3 or TRBV12-4 and TRBJ1-1, with a possible D match to TRBD1 (6 bases). The CDR3 extends over 14 amino acids. Trimming removed 6 bases from V and 0 bases from J, with 11 bases in between. The CDR3 DNA is TGTGCCAGCAGCGTGGGACACCTGAACACTGAAGCTTTCTTT. Translating gives CASSVGHLNTEAFF.

This clonotype was counted ten times or more. The V call is TRBV9, the J call TRBJ2-3, with D possibly matching TRBD2 (5 bases). The CDR3 is 13 amino acids. Germline V lookup: CDR1 SGDLS, CDR2 YYNGEE. Trimming took off 4 bases at V and 5 bases at J, with 11 bases between the two ends. The CDR3 here is CASSQDGGDTQYF. In DNA form, the CDR3 reads TGTGCCAGCAGCCAGGACGGAGGAGATACGCAGTATTTT.

For this clonotype: This may arise from a read error, as a much more abundant clone is one base away. It is likely a read error, because the conserved phenylalanine at the end of the CDR3 is missing. This chain connects TRBV7-3 to TRBJ2-1; TRBD1 might be the D (8 bases). V gave up 5 bases and J gave up 7 bases, with 15 bases separating them. Germline-derived CDR1 and CDR2 are SGHTA and FQGTGA. The CDR3 has 14 amino acids. The CDR3 loop reads CASSRTGGGNEQFL. CDR3 DNA sequence: TGTGCCAGCAGCCGCACAGGGGGGGGGAATGAGCAGTTCTTA.

This clonotype was picked up a small number of times. V gene TRBV11-2 combines with J gene TRBJ2-5, with a tentative D call TRBD1 (7 bases). Trimming cost V 1 base and J 4 bases, with 16 bases left between them. Germline loops: CDR1 SGHAT, CDR2 FQNNGV. The CDR3 is 16 residues long. The chain's CDR3 is CASSLGAGGYLETQYF. The CDR3 DNA follows: TGTGCCAGCAGCTTAGGGGCAGGGGGGTATCTAGAGACCCAGTACTTC.

This clonotype was recorded at least ten times. This sequence joins TRBV7-2 and TRBJ2-3, with D possibly called TRBD1 or TRBD2 (5 bases each). Trimming left V 2 bases short and J 4 bases short, with 10 bases between. The V gene's germline CDR1 is SGHTA and CDR2 FQGNSA. This CDR3 spans 14 amino acids. The CDR3 bases are TGTGCCAGCAGCTTAATTGGGGGTTCAGATACGCAGTATTTT. The encoded protein is CASSLIGGSDTQYF.

This clonotype was observed at least ten times. The chain recombines TRBV7-6 with TRBJ1-1; D perhaps matches TRBD1 (5 bases). Per germline, CDR1 SGHVS and CDR2 FNYEAQ. The CDR3 has 14 residues. With 4 bases removed from V and 5 bases from J, the gap between germline ends came to 14 bases. The CDR3 loop reads CASSSTSGDTEAFF. As DNA, the CDR3 is TGTGCCAGCAGCTCCACCTCGGGGGATACTGAAGCTTTCTTT.

The CDR3 here is CASRPTAQGRLTTGELFF. CDR3 DNA sequence: TGTGCCAGCAGGCCTACCGCACAGGGGAGGTTGACTACCGGGGAGCTGTTTTTT. The chain employs TRBV5-6 and TRBJ2-2, with TRBD1 as a possible D gene (7 bases). The germline gives CDR1 SGHDT, CDR2 YYEEEE. The CDR3 totals 18 residues. V shed 5 bases and J shed 5 bases, with 25 bases lying between them.

This clonotype occurred many times. The V call is TRBV27, the J call TRBJ1-6; tentatively, D is TRBD1 (6 bases). The germline gives CDR1 MNHEY, CDR2 SMNVEV (reference sequence). The CDR3 has 16 amino acids. Between the trimmed V and J ends, which lost 6 bases and 5 bases, there was a span of 17 bases. The CDR3 reads CASSSGRGLHNSPLHF. The CDR3 coding sequence is TGTGCCAGCAGCTCCGGGCGGGGGCTTCATAATTCACCCCTCCACTTT.

This clonotype is termed medium-sized. The chain's CDR3 is CASSPPSGLNTGELFF. As DNA, the CDR3 is TGTGCCAGCAGCCCACCTTCGGGACTCAACACCGGGGAGCTGTTTTTT. This rearrangement joins TRBV7-9 to TRBJ2-2; possibly TRBD2 for D (6 bases). This CDR3 region has 16 residues. Trimming took 5 bases from V and 2 from J, leaving 15 bases between them. The germline V gene encodes CDR1 SEHNR and CDR2 FQNEAQ (reference sequence). The full variable domain, rest sourced from reference TRBV7-9 and TRBJ2-2, is DTGVSQNPRHKITKRGQNVTFRCDPISEHNRLYWYRQTLGQGPEFLTYFQNEAQLEKSRLLSDRFSAERPKGSFSTLEIQRTEQGDSAMYLCASSPPSGLNTGELFFGEGSRLTVL.

Many counts were recorded for this clonotype. The V and J genes are TRBV5-1 and TRBJ2-3, with 8 bases that match TRBD2. Germline assignment: CDR1 SGHRS and CDR2 YFSETQ. Trimming at V came to 5 bases and at J to 3 bases, leaving 17 bases not matched to a gene. CDR3 size: 18 residues. The CDR3 region has the DNA TGCGCCAGCAGAATTAGGGCGGGGGGTTCGTTCGTGACAGATACGCAGTATTTT. Translated, it gives CASRIRAGGSFVTDTQYF.

This clonotype was found many times. The CDR3 region has the DNA TGTGCCAGCAGCCTAACAGGGGGCGGAAATGAAAAACTGTTTTTT. Amino acid sequence: CASSLTGGGNEKLFF. The chain is built from TRBV7-9 and TRBJ1-4; TRBD1 agrees at 9 bases. With V trimmed by 5 bases and J by 5 bases, 6 bases remained unmatched. Germline CDR1 is SEHNR and CDR2 is FQNEAQ (reference sequence). CDR3 length equals 15 residues. The entire variable domain, with the rest obtained from reference TRBV7-9 and TRBJ1-4, is as follows: DTGVSQNPRHKITKRGQNVTFRCDPISEHNRLYWYRQTLGQGPEFLTYFQNEAQLEKSRLLSDRFSAERPKGSFSTLEIQRTEQGDSAMYLCASSLTGGGNEKLFFGSGTQLSVL.

This clonotype has only a few counts. The J gene is TRBJ1-5, the V gene TRBV7-9; D possibly corresponds to TRBD1 (6 bases). The germline V gene encodes CDR1 SEHNR and CDR2 FQNEAQ (reference sequence). The CDR3 covers 12 residues. V lost 3 bases, J lost 10 bases, and 10 bases lay in between. The CDR3 bases are TGTGCCAGCAGCTTGGGTGGGGGCCCCCAGCATTTT. Translation: CASSLGGGPQHF.

As for this clonotype: One base away lies a much larger clone, so this may be a sequencing read error. The CDR3 end shows no conserved phenylalanine or tryptophan, and so a read error is likely. The rearrangement links TRBV7-3 to TRBJ2-1, with D unresolved. The CDR3 has 16 amino acids. With 0 bases removed from V and 0 bases from J, the gap between germline ends came to 9 bases. Germline CDR1 SGHTA, CDR2 FQGTGA. The CDR3 is CASSLTPFGSYNEQFC. The CDR3, as DNA: TGTGCCAGCAGCTTAACCCCCTTCGGCTCCTACAATGAGCAGTTCTGC.

The chain recombines TRBV27 with TRBJ2-5; 11 positions match TRBD2. Trimming cost V 3 bases and J 7 bases; bases outside gene matches: 7. Germline-derived CDR1 and CDR2 are MNHEY and SMNVEV (reference sequence). The CDR3 covers 15 residues. The CDR3 DNA sequence: TGTGCCAGCAGTTTGTCGACTAGCGGGGCGACGACCCAGTACTTC. Protein product: CASSLSTSGATTQYF.

This clonotype has more than one count but fewer than ten. V is TRBV3-1 and J is TRBJ1-2; unclear D gene. V lost 3 bases and J 2 bases, leaving 13 bases between the germline ends. The CDR3 runs to 15 residues. CDR1 and CDR2 (germline): LGHDT, YNNKEL (reference sequence). As DNA, the CDR3 is TGTGCCAGCAGCCACCCAGGAGTAACCAACTATGGCTACACCTTC. Protein sequence: CASSHPGVTNYGYTF.

This clonotype was observed many times. This chain connects TRBV7-9 to TRBJ2-1; 7 bases line up with TRBD2. This CDR3 has 17 amino acids. Germline V gene sequence: CDR1 SEHNR, CDR2 FQNEAQ (reference sequence). The J segment lost 3 bases and the V segment lost 3 bases, leaving 11 bases of the junction unmatched. CDR3 bases: TGTGCCAGCAGCTTCGGCGACTACGCGGGGGTCTACAATGAGCAGTTCTTC. This sequence encodes CASSFGDYAGVYNEQFF.